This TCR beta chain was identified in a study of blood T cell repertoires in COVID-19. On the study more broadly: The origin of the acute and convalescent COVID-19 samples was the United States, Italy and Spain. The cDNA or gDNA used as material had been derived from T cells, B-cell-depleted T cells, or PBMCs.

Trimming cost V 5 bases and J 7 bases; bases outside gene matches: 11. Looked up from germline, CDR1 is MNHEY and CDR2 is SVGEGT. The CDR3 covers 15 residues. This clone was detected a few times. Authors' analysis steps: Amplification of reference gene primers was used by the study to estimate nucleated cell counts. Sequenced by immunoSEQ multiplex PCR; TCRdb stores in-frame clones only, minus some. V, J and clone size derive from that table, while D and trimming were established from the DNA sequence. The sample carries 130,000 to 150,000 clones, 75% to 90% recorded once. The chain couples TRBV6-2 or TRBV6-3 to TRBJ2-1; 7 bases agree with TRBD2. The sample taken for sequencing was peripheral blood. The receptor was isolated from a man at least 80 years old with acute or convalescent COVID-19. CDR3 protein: CASSLLGTTLNEQFF. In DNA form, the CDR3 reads TGTGCCAGCAGTCTTCTCGGGACTACCTTGAATGAGCAGTTCTTC.